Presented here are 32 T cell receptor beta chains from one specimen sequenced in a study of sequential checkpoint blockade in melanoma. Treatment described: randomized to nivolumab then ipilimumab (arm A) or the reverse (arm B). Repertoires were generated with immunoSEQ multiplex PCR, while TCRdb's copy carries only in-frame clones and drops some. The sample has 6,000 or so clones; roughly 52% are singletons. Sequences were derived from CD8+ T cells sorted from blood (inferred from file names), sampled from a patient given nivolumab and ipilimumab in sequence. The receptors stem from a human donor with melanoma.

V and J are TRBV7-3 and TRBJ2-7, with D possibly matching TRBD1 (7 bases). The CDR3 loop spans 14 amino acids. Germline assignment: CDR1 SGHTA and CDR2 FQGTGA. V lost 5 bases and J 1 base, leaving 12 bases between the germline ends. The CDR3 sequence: CASSPAGQSYEQYF. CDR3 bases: TGTGCCAGCAGCCCCGCGGGACAGTCCTACGAGCAGTACTTC.

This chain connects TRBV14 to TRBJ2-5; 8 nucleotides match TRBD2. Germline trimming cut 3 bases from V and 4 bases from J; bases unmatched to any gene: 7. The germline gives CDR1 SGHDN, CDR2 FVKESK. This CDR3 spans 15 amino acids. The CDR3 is CASSQGVAGRETQYF. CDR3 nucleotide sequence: TGTGCCAGCAGCCAGGGGGTAGCGGGAAGAGAGACCCAGTACTTC.

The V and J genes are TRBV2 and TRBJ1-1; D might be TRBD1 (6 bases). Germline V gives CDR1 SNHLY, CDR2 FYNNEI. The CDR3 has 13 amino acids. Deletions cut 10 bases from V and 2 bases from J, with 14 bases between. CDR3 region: CATIGTSNTEAFF. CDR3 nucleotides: TGTGCCACCATCGGGACATCTAACACTGAAGCTTTCTTT.

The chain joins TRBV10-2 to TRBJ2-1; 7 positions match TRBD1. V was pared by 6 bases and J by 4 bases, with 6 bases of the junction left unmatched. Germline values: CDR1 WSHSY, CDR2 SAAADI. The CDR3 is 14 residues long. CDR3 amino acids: CASRGDSQYNEQFF. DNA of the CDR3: TGCGCCAGCAGAGGGGACAGCCAATACAATGAGCAGTTCTTC.

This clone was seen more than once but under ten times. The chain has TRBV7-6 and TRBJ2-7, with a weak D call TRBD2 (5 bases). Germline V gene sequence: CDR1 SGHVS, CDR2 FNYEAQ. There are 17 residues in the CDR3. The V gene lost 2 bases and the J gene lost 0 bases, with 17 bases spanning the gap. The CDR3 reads CASSLTGVGPNSYEQYF. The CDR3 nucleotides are TGTGCCAGCAGCTTAACCGGGGTGGGTCCTAACTCCTACGAGCAGTACTTC.

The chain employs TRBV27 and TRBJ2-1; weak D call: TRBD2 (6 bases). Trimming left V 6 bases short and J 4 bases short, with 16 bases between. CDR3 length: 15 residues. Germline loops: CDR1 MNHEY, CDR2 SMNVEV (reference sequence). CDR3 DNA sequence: TGTGCCAGCAGCTCTAGGGTGGCGGGATACAATGAGCAGTTCTTC. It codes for CASSSRVAGYNEQFF.

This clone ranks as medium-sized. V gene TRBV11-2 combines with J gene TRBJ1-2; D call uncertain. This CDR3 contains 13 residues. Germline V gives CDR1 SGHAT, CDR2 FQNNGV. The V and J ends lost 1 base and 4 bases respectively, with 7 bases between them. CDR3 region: CASSLGTFYGYTF. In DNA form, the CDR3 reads TGTGCCAGCAGCTTAGGGACTTTCTATGGCTACACCTTC. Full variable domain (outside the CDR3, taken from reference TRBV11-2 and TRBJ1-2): EAGVAQSPRYKIIEKRQSVAFWCNPISGHATLYWYQQILGQGPKLLIQFQNNGVVDDSQLPKDRFSAERLKGVDSTLKIQPAKLEDSAVYLCASSLGTFYGYTFGSGTRLTVV.

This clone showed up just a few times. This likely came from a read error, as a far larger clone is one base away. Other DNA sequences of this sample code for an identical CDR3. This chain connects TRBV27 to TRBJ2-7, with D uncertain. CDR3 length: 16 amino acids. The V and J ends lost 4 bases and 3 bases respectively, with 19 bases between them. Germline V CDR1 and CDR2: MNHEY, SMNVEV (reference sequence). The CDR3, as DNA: TGTGCCAGCAGTTCCTTTGGGTCTCTTAACTACTACGAGCAGTACTTC. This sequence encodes CASSSFGSLNYYEQYF.

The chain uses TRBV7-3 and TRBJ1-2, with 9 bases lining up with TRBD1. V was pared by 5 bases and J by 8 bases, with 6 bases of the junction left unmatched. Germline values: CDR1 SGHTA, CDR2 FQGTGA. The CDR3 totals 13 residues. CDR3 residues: CASSPGQGQGYTF. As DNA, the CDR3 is TGTGCCAGCAGCCCCGGACAGGGGCAGGGCTACACCTTC.

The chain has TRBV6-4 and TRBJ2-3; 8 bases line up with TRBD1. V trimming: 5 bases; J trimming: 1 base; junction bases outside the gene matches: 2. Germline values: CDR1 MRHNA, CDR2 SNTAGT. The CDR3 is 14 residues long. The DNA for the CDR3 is TGTGCCAGCAGTACGGGACAGGGCACAGATACGCAGTATTTT. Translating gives CASSTGQGTDTQYF.

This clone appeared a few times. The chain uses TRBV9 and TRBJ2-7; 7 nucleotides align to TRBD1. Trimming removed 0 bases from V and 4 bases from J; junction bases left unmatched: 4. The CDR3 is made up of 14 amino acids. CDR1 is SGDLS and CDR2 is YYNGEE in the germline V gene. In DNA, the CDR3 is TGTGCCAGCAGCGTAGGGAAGGGGGCGTACGAGCAGTACTTC. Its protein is CASSVGKGAYEQYF. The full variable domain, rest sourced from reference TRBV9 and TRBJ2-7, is DSGVTQTPKHLITATGQRVTLRCSPRSGDLSVYWYQQSLDQGLQFLIQYYNGEERAKGNILERFSAQQFPDLHSELNLSSLELGDSALYFCASSVGKGAYEQYFGPGTRLTVT.

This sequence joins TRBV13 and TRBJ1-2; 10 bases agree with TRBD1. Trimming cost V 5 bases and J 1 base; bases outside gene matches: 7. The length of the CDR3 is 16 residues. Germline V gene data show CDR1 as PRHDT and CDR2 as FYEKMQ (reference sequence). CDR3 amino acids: CASSRDRGGYNYGYTF. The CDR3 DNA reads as TGTGCCAGCAGCCGGGACAGGGGAGGTTATAACTATGGCTACACCTTC.

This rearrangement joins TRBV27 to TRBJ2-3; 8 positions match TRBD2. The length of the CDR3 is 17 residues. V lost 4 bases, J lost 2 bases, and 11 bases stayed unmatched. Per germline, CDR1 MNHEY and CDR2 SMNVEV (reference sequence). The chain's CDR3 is CASSYGPVGLATDTQYF. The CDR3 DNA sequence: TGTGCCAGCAGTTATGGGCCGGTCGGACTAGCCACAGATACGCAGTATTTT.

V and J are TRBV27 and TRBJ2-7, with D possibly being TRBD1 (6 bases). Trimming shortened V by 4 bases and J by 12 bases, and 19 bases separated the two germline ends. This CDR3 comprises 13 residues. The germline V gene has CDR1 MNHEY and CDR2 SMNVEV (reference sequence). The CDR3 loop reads CASSSTGSWVMYF. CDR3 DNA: TGTGCCAGCAGTTCGACAGGCTCTTGGGTGATGTACTTC.

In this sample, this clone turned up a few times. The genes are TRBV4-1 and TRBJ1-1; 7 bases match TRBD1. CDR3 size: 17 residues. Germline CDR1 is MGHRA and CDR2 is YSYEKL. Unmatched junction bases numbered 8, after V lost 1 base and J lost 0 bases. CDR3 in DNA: TGCGCCAGCAGCCAAGTTGGGACAGAAGTATTGAACACTGAAGCTTTCTTT. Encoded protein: CASSQVGTEVLNTEAFF.

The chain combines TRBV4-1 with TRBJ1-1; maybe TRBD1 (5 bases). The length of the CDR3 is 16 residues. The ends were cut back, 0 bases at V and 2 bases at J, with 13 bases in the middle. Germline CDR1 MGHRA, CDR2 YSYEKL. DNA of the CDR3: TGCGCCAGCAGCCAAGACTGGCAGGGCAGAAACACTGAAGCTTTCTTT. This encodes CASSQDWQGRNTEAFF.

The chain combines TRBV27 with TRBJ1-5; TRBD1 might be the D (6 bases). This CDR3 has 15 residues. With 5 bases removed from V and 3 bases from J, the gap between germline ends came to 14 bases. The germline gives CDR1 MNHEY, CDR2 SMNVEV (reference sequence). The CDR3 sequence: CASSPGGGNNQPQHF. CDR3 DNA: TGTGCCAGCAGTCCTGGGGGCGGAAACAATCAGCCCCAGCATTTT.

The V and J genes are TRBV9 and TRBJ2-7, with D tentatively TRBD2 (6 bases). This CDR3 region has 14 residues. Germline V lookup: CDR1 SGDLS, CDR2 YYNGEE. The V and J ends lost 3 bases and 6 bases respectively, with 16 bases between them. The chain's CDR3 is CASSARLDTGEQYF. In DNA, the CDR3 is TGTGCCAGCAGCGCCAGACTAGATACAGGCGAGCAGTACTTC. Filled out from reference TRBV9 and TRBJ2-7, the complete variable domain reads DSGVTQTPKHLITATGQRVTLRCSPRSGDLSVYWYQQSLDQGLQFLIQYYNGEERAKGNILERFSAQQFPDLHSELNLSSLELGDSALYFCASSARLDTGEQYFGPGTRLTVT.

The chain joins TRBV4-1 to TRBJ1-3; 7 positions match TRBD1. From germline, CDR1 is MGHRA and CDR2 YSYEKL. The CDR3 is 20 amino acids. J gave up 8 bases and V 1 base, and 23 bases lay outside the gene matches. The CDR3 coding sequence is TGCGCCAGCAGCCAAGTTGCAGGCTTAGGGGGCATCGGTCCAGGGGACACCATATATTTT. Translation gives CASSQVAGLGGIGPGDTIYF.

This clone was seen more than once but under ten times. This CDR3 is CASSEGTSGKSDTQYF. As DNA, the CDR3 is TGCGCCAGCAGTGAGGGGACTAGCGGGAAGTCAGATACGCAGTATTTT. This rearrangement joins TRBV10-1 to TRBJ2-3; 13 bases are shared with TRBD2. V was clipped by 2 bases and J by 4 bases; unmatched bases: 3. The CDR3 length is 16 residues. Germline V gene data show CDR1 as WNHNN and CDR2 as SYGVQD (reference sequence).

The CDR3 here is CASKTVGDYEQYF. The DNA of the CDR3 is TGCGCCAGCAAGACCGTCGGGGACTACGAGCAGTACTTC. V usage is TRBV5-1 and J usage is TRBJ2-7, with D possibly being TRBD2 (5 bases). V lost 6 bases to trimming and J lost 3 bases, with 13 bases between them. The CDR3 consists of 13 residues. Germline CDR1 SGHRS, CDR2 YFSETQ.

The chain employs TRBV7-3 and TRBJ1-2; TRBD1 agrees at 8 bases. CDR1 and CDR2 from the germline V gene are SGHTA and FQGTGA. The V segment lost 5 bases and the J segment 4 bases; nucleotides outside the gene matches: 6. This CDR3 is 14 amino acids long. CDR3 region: CASSPTGGAYGYTF. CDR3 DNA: TGTGCCAGCAGCCCAACAGGGGGAGCCTATGGCTACACCTTC.

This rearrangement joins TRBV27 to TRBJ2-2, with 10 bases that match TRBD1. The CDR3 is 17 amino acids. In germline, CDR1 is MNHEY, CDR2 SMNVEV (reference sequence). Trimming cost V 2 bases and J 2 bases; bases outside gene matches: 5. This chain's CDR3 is CASSLDGTGENTGELFF. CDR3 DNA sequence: TGTGCCAGCAGTTTAGACGGGACAGGGGAAAACACCGGGGAGCTGTTTTTT.

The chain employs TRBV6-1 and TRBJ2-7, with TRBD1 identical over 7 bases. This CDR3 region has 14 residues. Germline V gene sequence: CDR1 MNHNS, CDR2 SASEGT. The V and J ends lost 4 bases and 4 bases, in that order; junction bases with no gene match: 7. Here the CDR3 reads CASSVRDSTYEQYF. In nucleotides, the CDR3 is TGTGCCAGCAGTGTCCGGGACAGCACTTACGAGCAGTACTTC.

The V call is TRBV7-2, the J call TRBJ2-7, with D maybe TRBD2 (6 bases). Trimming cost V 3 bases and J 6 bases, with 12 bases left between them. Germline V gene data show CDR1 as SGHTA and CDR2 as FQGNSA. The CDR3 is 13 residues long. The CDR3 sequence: CASSLGGVREQYF. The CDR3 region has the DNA TGTGCCAGCAGCTTGGGGGGTGTTCGCGAGCAGTACTTC.

The CDR3 here is CASSHLSGGNNEQFF. CDR3 sequence (DNA): TGCGCCAGCAGCCACCTTAGCGGGGGGAACAATGAGCAGTTCTTC. The genes are TRBV4-3 and TRBJ2-1; 10 bases agree with TRBD2. Germline V gene data show CDR1 as LGHNA and CDR2 as YSLEER. CDR3 length: 15 amino acids. Unmatched junction bases numbered 4, after V lost 3 bases and J lost 5 bases.

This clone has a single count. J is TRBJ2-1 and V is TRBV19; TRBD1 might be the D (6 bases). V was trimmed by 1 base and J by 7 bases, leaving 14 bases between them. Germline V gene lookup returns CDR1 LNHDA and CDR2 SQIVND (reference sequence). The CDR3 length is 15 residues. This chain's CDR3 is CASSIGWGPGNEQFF. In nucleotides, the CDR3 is TGTGCCAGTAGTATAGGGTGGGGGCCGGGGAATGAGCAGTTCTTC.

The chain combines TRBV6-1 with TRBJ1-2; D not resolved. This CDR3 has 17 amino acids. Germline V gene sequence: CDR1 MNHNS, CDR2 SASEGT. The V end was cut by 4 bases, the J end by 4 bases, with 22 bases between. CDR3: CASSGERQCRKTYGYTF. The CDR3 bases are TGTGCCAGCAGTGGTGAGAGGCAATGTAGAAAGACCTATGGCTACACCTTC.

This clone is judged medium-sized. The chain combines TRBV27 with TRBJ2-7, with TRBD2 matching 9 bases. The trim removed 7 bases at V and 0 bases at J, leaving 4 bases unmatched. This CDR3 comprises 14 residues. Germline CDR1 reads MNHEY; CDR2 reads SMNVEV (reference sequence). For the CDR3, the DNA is TGTGCCAGCATGCTAGCGGGGAGCTCCTACGAGCAGTACTTC. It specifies CASMLAGSSYEQYF.

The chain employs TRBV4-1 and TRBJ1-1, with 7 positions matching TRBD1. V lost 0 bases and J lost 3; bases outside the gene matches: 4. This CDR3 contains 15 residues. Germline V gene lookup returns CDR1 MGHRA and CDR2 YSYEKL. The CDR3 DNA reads TGCGCCAGCAGCCAAGAATGGAGGGGGCACACTGAAGCTTTCTTT. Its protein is CASSQEWRGHTEAFF.

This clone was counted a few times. The CDR3 coding sequence is TGTGCCAGCAGCGTATATCTAGCGGGAGTAGCTGAGCAGTTCTTC. The encoded protein is CASSVYLAGVAEQFF. V is TRBV9 and J is TRBJ2-1; TRBD2 matches at 10 bases. The CDR3 has 15 residues. Germline CDR1 and CDR2: SGDLS and YYNGEE. J gave up 9 bases and V 1 base, and 7 bases lay outside the gene matches.

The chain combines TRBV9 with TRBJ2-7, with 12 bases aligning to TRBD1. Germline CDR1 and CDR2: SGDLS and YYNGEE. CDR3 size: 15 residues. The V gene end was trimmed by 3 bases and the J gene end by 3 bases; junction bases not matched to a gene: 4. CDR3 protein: CASSAGTGGFYEQYF. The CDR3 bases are TGTGCCAGCAGCGCAGGGACAGGGGGCTTCTACGAGCAGTACTTC.